This record looks at one T cell receptor (beta chain) sequence and its context. As yet, its antigen is unknown. Researchers used 5'RACE with constant-segment primers to make TCR alpha and TCR beta cDNA libraries that carry sample barcodes and UMIs. TCRdb reprocessed the 5' RACE reads via MiXCR and lists one record per CDR3 protein. The repertoire includes about 290,000 distinct CDR3 sequences, less than 20% of them detected once, and 22% sits in the top ten. These data belong to a study of T-cell memory formation after mild COVID-19. On the study more broadly: TCR clusters were mostly donor specific.

Study results and limitations: Mostly located in CM and EM were contracting CD4+ clones, with contracting CD8+ clones located in EMRA.

The source is a man aged 18 to 30 who had mild COVID-19 (a few samples of this study predate the infection). Cell type and time point are not known. Sequencing was carried out using PBMCs or a T cell subset sorted from them (not recorded which).

This CDR3 reads CATSSDRENTEAFF. The DNA for the CDR3 is TGTGCCACCAGCAGCGACAGAGAGAACACTGAAGCTTTCTTT. The rearrangement links TRBV15 to TRBJ1-1; perhaps TRBD1 as D (5 bases). Per germline, CDR1 LNHNV and CDR2 YYDKDF (reference sequence). Between the trimmed V and J ends, which lost 3 bases and 1 base, there was a span of 9 bases. The CDR3 length is 14 residues.